The 8 T cell receptor beta chains reported below all come from one sample, sequenced in a study of T-cell memory formation after mild COVID-19. Using its own MiXCR run on the 5' RACE reads, TCRdb lists one record per CDR3 protein. The data show 450,000 to 650,000 distinct CDR3 sequences, about a fifth seen once. The specimen was PBMCs or a T cell subset sorted from them (not recorded which). The receptors originated from an adult woman who had mild COVID-19 (a few samples of this study predate the infection). Cell type and time point are not known.

The genes are TRBV3-1 and TRBJ2-1; D is ambiguous. Germline CDR1 LGHDT, CDR2 YNNKEL (reference sequence). The CDR3 extends over 15 amino acids. V shed 6 bases and J shed 1 base, with 13 bases lying between them. The CDR3 nucleotides are TGTGCCAGCAGGCCGATTGGTGGATCCTACAATGAGCAGTTCTTC. The encoded protein is CASRPIGGSYNEQFF.

The CDR3 is CASSFGRGEAFF. The CDR3 DNA follows: TGTGCCAGCAGCTTCGGCAGGGGAGAGGCTTTCTTT. The V and J genes are TRBV5-6 and TRBJ1-1, with a possible D match to TRBD1 (6 bases). This CDR3 is built from 12 residues. V was cut by 2 bases and J by 11 bases, with 13 bases left in between. Germline CDR1 reads SGHDT; CDR2 reads YYEEEE.

The genes are TRBV9 and TRBJ1-5; no clear D. The germline V and J ends were trimmed by 3 bases and 0 bases, with 16 bases remaining between them. CDR1 is SGDLS, CDR2 YYNGEE, per germline. This CDR3 has 17 residues. CDR3 sequence (DNA): TGTGCCAGCAGCGCAGGCCCCCATGGCCTTAGCAATCAGCCCCAGCATTTT. Translating it yields CASSAGPHGLSNQPQHF.

There are a few counts of this clonotype. The chain couples TRBV6-1 to TRBJ2-7; TRBD1 matches 10 bases. The CDR3 has 13 residues. The V segment lost 7 bases and the J segment 3 bases; nucleotides outside the gene matches: 3. Germline lookup yields CDR1 MNHNS and CDR2 SASEGT. The CDR3 loop is CASNGQGVYEQYF. The CDR3 DNA reads TGTGCCAGCAACGGACAGGGGGTCTACGAGCAGTACTTC.

This chain connects TRBV5-1 to TRBJ1-5; D gene ambiguous. V gave up 1 base and J gave up 4 bases, with 0 bases separating them. Germline CDR1 reads SGHRS; CDR2 reads YFSETQ. The CDR3 covers 11 residues. The CDR3 loop is CASSLNQPQHF. The CDR3 DNA sequence: TGCGCCAGCAGCTTGAATCAGCCCCAGCATTTT.

The chain couples TRBV4-2 to TRBJ2-7, with unresolved D. This CDR3 contains 15 residues. Germline assignment: CDR1 LGHNA and CDR2 YNFKEQ. V was trimmed by 0 bases and J by 2 bases, leaving 11 bases between them. CDR3 residues: CASSQDYVLAYEQYF. As DNA, the CDR3 is TGTGCCAGCAGCCAAGATTACGTCCTAGCCTACGAGCAGTACTTC.

The genes are TRBV7-8 and TRBJ1-5, with D possibly matching TRBD1 (6 bases). Germline V gene sequence: CDR1 SGHVS, CDR2 FQNEAQ. The CDR3 covers 16 residues. The V and J ends lost 5 bases and 1 base respectively, with 15 bases between them. CDR3 nucleotide sequence: TGTGCCAGCAGCCATGGACAGCTGGGAAGCAATCAGCCCCAGCATTTT. This encodes CASSHGQLGSNQPQHF.

J is TRBJ2-1 and V is TRBV7-9; 12 bases map to TRBD2. The junction had 9 bases not matched to a gene; V was cut back by 5 bases and J by 10 bases. The CDR3 runs 15 residues. The germline V gene has CDR1 SEHNR and CDR2 FQNEAQ (reference sequence). The CDR3 nucleotides are TGTGCCAGCAGCGTATCTAGCGGGGGGGTTGTGGAGCAGTTCTTC. This encodes CASSVSSGGVVEQFF.